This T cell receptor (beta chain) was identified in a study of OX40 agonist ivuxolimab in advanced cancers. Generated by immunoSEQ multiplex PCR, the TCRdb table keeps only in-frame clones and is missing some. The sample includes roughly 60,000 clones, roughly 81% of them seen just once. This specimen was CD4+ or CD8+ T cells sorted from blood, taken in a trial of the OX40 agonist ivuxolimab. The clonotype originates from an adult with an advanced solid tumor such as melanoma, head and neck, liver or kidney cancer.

CDR3 bases: TGTGCCAGCAGCTCGAGGAGGGGGGATGAGAAAGCTTTCTTT. It translates to CASSSRRGDEKAFF. This chain links TRBV11-2 with TRBJ1-1, with a possible D match to TRBD1 (6 bases). Trimming stripped 4 bases from V and 9 bases from J, with 18 bases between. Germline loops: CDR1 SGHAT, CDR2 FQNNGV. CDR3 length: 14 amino acids.